The source of this T cell receptor (beta chain) is a study of blood T cell repertoires in COVID-19. About the study: Researchers got acute and convalescent COVID-19 samples from the United States, Italy and Spain. Nucleic acid was either cDNA or gDNA, and it came from T cells, B-cell-depleted T cells, or PBMCs.

Original data processing: Amplifying reference gene primers gave estimates of nucleated cell counts. Here immunoSEQ multiplex PCR was the method, and the copy in TCRdb shows in-frame clones only, minus some. Clonal size and the V and J genes are those of that table, whereas D and trimming came from the DNA. The sample yields some 45,000 clones, 85% to 90% seen once. CDR3 length: 15 residues. CDR1 is SGHRS and CDR2 is YFSETQ in the germline V gene. Germline trimming cut 2 bases from V and 9 bases from J; bases unmatched to any gene: 9. The sequence came from a human donor in a cohort sampled during active COVID-19. The chain has TRBV5-1 and TRBJ2-4; 9 positions agree with TRBD1. The sample was peripheral blood. The CDR3 region is CASSLNSGTGFIQYF. DNA of the CDR3: TGCGCCAGCAGCTTAAACTCCGGGACAGGGTTCATTCAGTACTTC. The whole variable domain, remainder taken from reference TRBV5-1 and TRBJ2-4, is KAGVTQTPRYLIKTRGQQVTLSCSPISGHRSVSWYQQTPGQGLQFLFEYFSETQRNKGNFPGRFSGRQFSNSRSEMNVSTLELGDSALYLCASSLNSGTGFIQYFGAGTRLSVL.